The 7 T cell receptor beta chains in this list originate from one sample, sequenced in a study of cytomegalovirus exposure and HLA in healthy donors. The PCR ran on 60 Vbeta and 13 Jbeta primers. Only in-frame clones appear in the TCRdb table, and some are missing; sequencing was by immunoSEQ multiplex PCR. In the table there are roughly 110,000 clones, under 80% of which are singletons. Sequenced: PBMCs. These receptors were taken from a woman between 45 and 60 years old in good health and CMV-seropositive.

The chain uses TRBV6-1 and TRBJ1-4; the match to TRBD1 covers 7 bases. From germline, CDR1 is MNHNS and CDR2 SASEGT. The CDR3 runs 15 residues. The V segment lost 6 bases and the J segment 4 bases; nucleotides outside the gene matches: 8. The DNA of the CDR3 is TGTGCCAGCAGATTAAACAGGGGCGTTAATGAAAAACTGTTTTTT. Translated: CASRLNRGVNEKLFF.

V is TRBV2 and J is TRBJ2-3, with D possibly being TRBD2 (7 bases). Trimming took 6 bases from V and 0 from J, leaving 13 bases between them. Germline CDR1 and CDR2: SNHLY and FYNNEI. The CDR3 runs to 15 residues. This CDR3 reads CASSPWGGSTDTQYF. CDR3 bases: TGTGCCAGCAGCCCTTGGGGGGGCAGCACAGATACGCAGTATTTT.

This clone was counted a single time. This chain connects TRBV4-2 to TRBJ2-3, with D possibly matching TRBD2 (7 bases). This CDR3 region has 15 residues. The germline V gene encodes CDR1 LGHNA and CDR2 YNFKEQ. V lost 5 bases to trimming and J lost 1 base, with 13 bases between them. The CDR3 region has the DNA TGTGCCAGCAGCGTGGGGGGGGCGCGCACAGATACGCAGTATTTT. As protein: CASSVGGARTDTQYF.

V is TRBV7-2 and J is TRBJ1-1; TRBD1 is a possible D gene (5 bases). The CDR3 is made up of 13 amino acids. With 5 bases removed from V and 3 bases from J, the gap between germline ends came to 10 bases. Germline V gene lookup returns CDR1 SGHTA and CDR2 FQGNSA. DNA of the CDR3: TGTGCCAGCAGCGAGGACACGGACACTGAAGCTTTCTTT. Translated: CASSEDTDTEAFF. The whole variable domain, remainder taken from reference TRBV7-2 and TRBJ1-1, is GAGVSQSPSNKVTEKGKDVELRCDPISGHTALYWYRQSLGQGLEFLIYFQGNSAPDKSGLPSDRFSAERTGGSVSTLTIQRTQQEDSAVYLCASSEDTDTEAFFGQGTRLTVV.

The gene calls are TRBV30 and TRBJ2-6; possibly TRBD2 for D (6 bases). CDR1 is GTSNPN and CDR2 is SVGIG in the germline V gene (reference sequence). The V end lost 1 base, the J end lost 2 bases, and 9 bases lay between the germline ends. The length of the CDR3 is 15 residues. DNA of the CDR3: TGTGCCTGGAGTGCGGGGGTCCCTGGGGCCAACGTCCTGACTTTC. As protein: CAWSAGVPGANVLTF.

The chain is built from TRBV18 and TRBJ1-2; a weak D match, TRBD1 (5 bases). V lost 3 bases, J lost 4 bases, and 12 bases lay in between. CDR3 length: 14 residues. Germline lookup yields CDR1 KGHSH and CDR2 LQKENI. The CDR3 protein is CASSPSAGFYGYTF. The CDR3 DNA follows: TGTGCCAGCTCACCCTCCGCAGGGTTCTATGGCTACACCTTC.

The V call is TRBV7-9, the J call TRBJ1-4, with 7 bases aligning to TRBD1. J gave up 8 bases and V 2 bases, and 14 bases lay outside the gene matches. Per the germline V gene, CDR1 is SEHNR and CDR2 is FQNEAQ (reference sequence). CDR3 length equals 17 residues. CDR3 protein: CASSLRWDRGSGEKLFF. The CDR3 DNA sequence: TGTGCCAGCAGCTTACGCTGGGACAGAGGTTCGGGGGAAAAACTGTTTTTT.